This entry is about one TCR beta chain. Its antigen remains unknown. The CDR3 sequence is 15 residues long. CDR1 is SGHRS, CDR2 YFSETQ, per germline. V was cut by 4 bases and J by 4 bases, with 15 bases left in between. These data originate in a study of T cell responses to AZD1222 COVID-19 vaccine. General observations from the study: Spike was spanned by vaccine-associated CD4 TCRs, which were dominant at 160-218 and 743-854.

The method was immunoSEQ multiplex PCR; TCRdb's version includes in-frame clones alone and lacks a portion of them. This sample carries about 160,000 clones, around 93% of them seen once, and the ten largest clones take under 4%. The sequence was obtained from an adult who received the AZD1222 COVID-19 vaccine. The V and J genes are TRBV5-1 and TRBJ2-1, with a possible D match to TRBD2 (6 bases). The source material was peripheral blood, sampled 28 days after the second AZD1222 dose. In nucleotides, the CDR3 is TGCGCCAGCAGCCCTGGGACTGGATCGTACAATGAGCAGTTCTTC. Amino acid sequence: CASSPGTGSYNEQFF. Complete variable domain (other parts from reference TRBV5-1 and TRBJ2-1): KAGVTQTPRYLIKTRGQQVTLSCSPISGHRSVSWYQQTPGQGLQFLFEYFSETQRNKGNFPGRFSGRQFSNSRSEMNVSTLELGDSALYLCASSPGTGSYNEQFFGPGTRLTVL.